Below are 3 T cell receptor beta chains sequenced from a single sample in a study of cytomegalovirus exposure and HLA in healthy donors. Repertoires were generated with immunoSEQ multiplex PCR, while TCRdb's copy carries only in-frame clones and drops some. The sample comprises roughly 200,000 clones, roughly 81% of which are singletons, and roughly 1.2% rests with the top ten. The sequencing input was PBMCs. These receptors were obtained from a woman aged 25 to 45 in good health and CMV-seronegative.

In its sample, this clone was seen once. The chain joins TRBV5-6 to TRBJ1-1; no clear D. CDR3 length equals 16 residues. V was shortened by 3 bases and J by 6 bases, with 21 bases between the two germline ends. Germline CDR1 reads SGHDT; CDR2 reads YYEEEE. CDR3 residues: CASSWTGGPSVAEAFF. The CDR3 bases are TGTGCCAGCAGCTGGACTGGAGGCCCCTCAGTCGCTGAAGCTTTCTTT.

In DNA, the CDR3 is TGCGCCAGCAGCCTGATGGGGAGTTTGGTCTACAATGAGCAGTTCTTC. This encodes CASSLMGSLVYNEQFF. The chain is built from TRBV5-1 and TRBJ2-1; a possible D gene is TRBD2 (5 bases). Germline lookup yields CDR1 SGHRS and CDR2 YFSETQ. This CDR3 contains 16 residues. V lost 4 bases to trimming and J lost 3 bases, with 17 bases between them.

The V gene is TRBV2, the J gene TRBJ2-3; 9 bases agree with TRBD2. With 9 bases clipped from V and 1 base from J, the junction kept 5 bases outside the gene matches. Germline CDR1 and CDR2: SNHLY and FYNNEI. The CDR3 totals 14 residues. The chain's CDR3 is CASKREEGTDTQYF. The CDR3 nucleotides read TGTGCCAGTAAGCGGGAGGAAGGCACAGATACGCAGTATTTT.